The present TCR beta chain was sequenced within a study of T cell repertoires in cytomegalovirus infection (dated by TCRdb to 2018 to 2020). With regard to the full study: Donor HLA type was relevant to the analysis, as public TCR beta signatures indicated carriage of CMV infection together with the matching HLA type. Broader findings and caveats from the paper: The ex vivo response was dominated by HLA-C-restricted CMV-specific TCR beta clonotypes, which also provided the single most frequent clonotype in two of eight donors. In both this cohort and an independent roughly 350-donor cohort, the cumulative frequency of public TCR beta family members distinguished carriers of CMV infection plus the relevant HLA type.

This clonotype was recorded many times. What this receptor recognizes is not known. Per-nucleotide qualities are absent, and no much larger clonotype sits a single base away. Instrument on record: Illumina HiSeq 1500. TCRdb reran the public reads through fastp at Q25 and MiXCR, keeping productive beta chains. CDR3 protein duplicates are merged, each entry listing the most common genes and DNA. This sample holds hundreds of thousands of distinct CDR3 sequences; approximately 31% were observed only once. The ten biggest clones cover roughly 15% of the sample. Via the germline V gene, CDR1 is SGHVS and CDR2 FNYEAQ. The CDR3 runs 19 residues from the cysteine to the phenylalanine. Only the CDR3 region is kept as DNA, spanning 57 bases read in frame from base 1. Trimming accounts for 2 bases at V and 1 base at J, while the number of junction bases matched to no gene is 9.

The origin of this receptor is a human donor in good health (CMV status not recorded). Some clones in this sample may be carry-over from other donors' samples. The sample was PBMCs. The chain links TRBV7-6 with TRBJ2-2; TRBD1 lines up with 11 middle nucleotides. The nucleotide sequence reads as follows: TGTGCCAGCAGCTTATTCCCGGACAGGGGGCTTAGGAACACCGGGGAGCTGTTTTTT. Its translation reads: CASSLFPDRGLRNTGELFF.